Listed here are 25 T cell receptor beta chains from one sample, sequenced in a study of CD8 T cells in ankylosing spondylitis. Study-wide points: Made up of eight or nine highly homologous variants, a TCR beta motif appeared characteristic of ankylosing spondylitis blood.

TCRdb redid the calling of the 5' RACE reads with MiXCR, one entry per CDR3 protein. This table has around 450,000 distinct CDR3 sequences, about 24% appearing once. Their cognate antigens are unknown. The sequencing sample was made of blood, either unsorted or a sorted T cell fraction (not recorded which). All receptors come from a male donor with ankylosing spondylitis.

The V and J genes are TRBV3-1 and TRBJ2-3, with no clear D. Germline-derived CDR1 and CDR2 are LGHDT and YNNKEL (reference sequence). V lost 1 base to trimming and J lost 2 bases, with 7 bases between them. There are 14 residues in the CDR3. CDR3: CASSQGFYTDTQYF. The CDR3 nucleotides read TGTGCCAGCAGCCAAGGGTTCTACACAGATACGCAGTATTTT.

The J gene is TRBJ2-3, the V gene TRBV12-3 or TRBV12-4; 8 positions agree with TRBD1. V was pared by 7 bases and J by 5 bases, with 11 bases of the junction left unmatched. This CDR3 is built from 15 residues. CDR3 sequence: CASKAGQGWLDTQYF. DNA for the CDR3: TGTGCCAGCAAGGCCGGACAGGGATGGTTAGATACGCAGTATTTT.

About this clonotype itself: This sequence may be a read error, since a much larger clone differs from it by one base. The chain joins TRBV5-1 to TRBJ2-3, with D uncertain. Germline values: CDR1 SGHRS, CDR2 YFSETQ. This CDR3 spans 14 amino acids. Trimming removed 0 bases at V and 2 bases at J, with 7 bases between. The chain's CDR3 is CASSLGSDTDTQYF. The CDR3 DNA sequence: TGCGCCAGCAGCTTGGGGTCTGACACAGATACGCAGTATTTT.

V gene TRBV5-1 combines with J gene TRBJ2-2; 13 bases are shared with TRBD2. The germline CDR1 and CDR2 sequences are SGHRS and YFSETQ. With 2 bases clipped from V and 1 base from J, the junction kept 2 bases outside the gene matches. This CDR3 has 17 residues. In DNA form, the CDR3 reads TGCGCCAGCAGCTTATGGACTAGCGGGGGGAACACCGGGGAGCTGTTTTTT. Translation: CASSLWTSGGNTGELFF.

J is TRBJ2-3 and V is TRBV5-5; D is tentatively TRBD1 or TRBD2 (5 bases each). CDR1 is SGHKS and CDR2 is YYEKEE in the germline V gene (reference sequence). This CDR3 is built from 14 residues. Trimming left V 3 bases short and J 5 bases short, with 13 bases between. Here the CDR3 reads CASSWGPREDTQYF. CDR3 nucleotide sequence: TGTGCCAGCAGCTGGGGACCGAGGGAAGATACGCAGTATTTT. Variable domain in full (rest from reference TRBV5-5 and TRBJ2-3): DAGVTQSPTHLIKTRGQQVTLRCSPISGHKSVSWYQQVLGQGPQFIFQYYEKEERGRGNFPDRFSARQFPNYSSELNVNALLLGDSALYLCASSWGPREDTQYFGPGTRLTVL.

This chain uses TRBV20-1 with TRBJ2-1; D is uncertain. CDR3 length: 13 amino acids. Trimming shortened V by 3 bases and J by 5 bases, and 11 bases separated the two germline ends. Germline CDR1 DFQATT, CDR2 SNEGSKA (reference sequence). The CDR3 bases are TGCAGTGCTAGGTTGGGTGTTCACAATGAGCAGTTCTTC. Its translation is CSARLGVHNEQFF.

V and J are TRBV20-1 and TRBJ2-2, with 8 positions matching TRBD2. J was trimmed by 6 bases and V by 6 bases; bases with no gene match: 12. This CDR3 comprises 15 residues. The germline gives CDR1 DFQATT, CDR2 SNEGSKA (reference sequence). The CDR3 DNA follows: TGCAGTGCGGGGAGCGGGAGAAACGGCGCCGGGGAGCTGTTTTTT. Translation: CSAGSGRNGAGELFF.

This chain connects TRBV20-1 to TRBJ2-1, with 8 bases lining up with TRBD2. This CDR3 region has 13 residues. Germline-derived CDR1 and CDR2 are DFQATT and SNEGSKA (reference sequence). CDR3 amino acids: CTAGVAGLNEQFF. The CDR3 coding sequence is TGCACCGCTGGGGTAGCGGGACTGAATGAGCAGTTCTTC.

This clonotype was detected a few times. V usage is TRBV11-2 and J usage is TRBJ2-1, with unresolved D. Germline V gene data show CDR1 as SGHAT and CDR2 as FQNNGV. The V end was cut by 5 bases, the J end by 4 bases, with 18 bases between. This CDR3 contains 16 residues. CDR3 sequence (DNA): TGTGCCAGCAGCACCACTCGAAAGAAAAATTACAATGAGCAGTTCTTC. The encoded protein is CASSTTRKKNYNEQFF.

The chain joins TRBV7-2 to TRBJ2-7, with D perhaps TRBD1 or TRBD2 (5 bases each). The CDR3 contains 16 residues. Trimming cost V 2 bases and J 0 bases, with 14 bases left between them. CDR1 is SGHTA and CDR2 is FQGNSA in the germline V gene. CDR3 in amino acids: CASSLYGAGSSYEQYV. The CDR3 DNA reads as TGTGCCAGCAGCTTATACGGGGCAGGCAGCTCCTACGAGCAGTACGTC.

This clonotype was counted between two and nine times. This chain uses TRBV6-1 with TRBJ1-4; D ambiguous. This CDR3 has 16 residues. CDR1 and CDR2 (germline): MNHNS, SASEGT. The germline V and J ends were trimmed by 7 bases and 0 bases, with 15 bases remaining between them. CDR3 protein: CASIKGAPATNEKLFF. Here the CDR3 DNA reads TGTGCCAGCATAAAGGGCGCCCCCGCAACTAATGAAAAACTGTTTTTT.

This clonotype has just a few counts. The chain links TRBV12-3 or TRBV12-4 to TRBJ2-5; TRBD2 aligns across 9 bases. J gave up 2 bases and V 6 bases, and 13 bases lay outside the gene matches. This CDR3 is built from 17 residues. CDR3: CASSLQSSGRQQETQYF. As DNA, the CDR3 is TGTGCCAGCAGCCTCCAAAGCAGCGGGAGGCAACAAGAGACCCAGTACTTC.

CDR3: CASSLELAGVGNIQYF. As DNA, the CDR3 is TGTGCCAGCAGCTTAGAACTAGCGGGAGTAGGAAACATTCAGTACTTC. V usage is TRBV7-2 and J usage is TRBJ2-4, with 11 bases that match TRBD2. Germline V lookup: CDR1 SGHTA, CDR2 FQGNSA. The length of the CDR3 is 16 residues. The trim removed 1 base at V and 6 bases at J, leaving 5 bases unmatched.

The gene calls are TRBV3-1 and TRBJ1-5; the match to TRBD1 covers 10 bases. J gave up 6 bases and V 1 base, and 3 bases lay outside the gene matches. The CDR3 spans 15 residues. Germline CDR1 is LGHDT and CDR2 is YNNKEL (reference sequence). The DNA for the CDR3 is TGTGCCAGCAGCCAAGGGGACAGGGGAACTCAGCCCCAGCATTTT. Translation: CASSQGDRGTQPQHF.

CDR3 nucleotide sequence: TGTGCCAGCAGCCGACAGTCTTCACCCCTCCACTTT. This encodes CASSRQSSPLHF. V gene TRBV7-9 combines with J gene TRBJ1-6, with a weak D call TRBD1 (5 bases). The CDR3 is 12 residues long. Trimming stripped 5 bases from V and 9 bases from J, with 8 bases between. CDR1 and CDR2 (germline): SEHNR, FQNEAQ (reference sequence).

This chain joins TRBV20-1 and TRBJ1-1, with D unresolved. The CDR3 is 11 residues long. V was shortened by 5 bases and J by 1 base, with 5 bases between the two germline ends. Germline loops: CDR1 DFQATT, CDR2 SNEGSKA (reference sequence). CDR3 loop: CSASENTEAFF. The CDR3 nucleotides are TGCAGTGCTTCAGAGAACACTGAAGCTTTCTTT.

In its sample, this clonotype was seen a few times. The chain couples TRBV5-1 to TRBJ2-7; TRBD2 matches at 8 bases. V shed 5 bases and J 5 bases; nucleotides not matched to a gene: 12. The CDR3 runs 15 residues. Germline CDR1 SGHRS, CDR2 YFSETQ. CDR3 nucleotide sequence: TGCGCCAGCAGGCCCCGCGAGCGGGAGAACCACGAGCAGTACTTC. Protein product: CASRPRERENHEQYF.

The V and J genes are TRBV12-3 or TRBV12-4 and TRBJ2-2; 9 bases agree with TRBD2. V gave up 0 bases and J gave up 7 bases; unmatched junction bases: 6. CDR3 size: 16 residues. The CDR3 sequence is CASSLALASGVGELFF. In DNA, the CDR3 is TGTGCCAGCAGTTTAGCTTTGGCTAGCGGGGTCGGGGAGCTGTTTTTT.

V usage is TRBV7-2 and J usage is TRBJ1-5; 7 bases agree with TRBD1. The CDR3 is 13 amino acids. Germline loops: CDR1 SGHTA, CDR2 FQGNSA. The ends lost 3 bases at V and 9 bases at J; junction bases unmatched: 5. The CDR3 coding sequence is TGTGCCAGCAGCTTTGACAGGGTTGGGCCCCAGCATTTT. It translates to CASSFDRVGPQHF.

A few counts support this clonotype. The J gene is TRBJ2-5, the V gene TRBV5-1, with a tentative D call TRBD2 (5 bases). With 4 bases removed from V and 2 bases from J, the gap between germline ends came to 12 bases. Germline V gives CDR1 SGHRS, CDR2 YFSETQ. The CDR3 has 14 amino acids. The CDR3 loop is CASSPSPGQETQYF. The CDR3 bases are TGCGCCAGCAGCCCCTCTCCGGGGCAAGAGACCCAGTACTTC.

This chain connects TRBV25-1 to TRBJ2-7; 7 nucleotides agree with TRBD2. J gave up 4 bases and V 4 bases, and 4 bases lay outside the gene matches. The germline CDR1 and CDR2 sequences are MGHDK and SYGVNS. The CDR3 has 13 residues. CDR3 bases: TGTGCCAGCAGTGGTAGTAGCGGGTACGAGCAGTACTTC. It translates to CASSGSSGYEQYF.

The chain joins TRBV4-2 to TRBJ2-5, with TRBD2 matching over 9 bases. Unmatched junction bases numbered 4, after V lost 1 base and J lost 1 base. Germline CDR1 is LGHNA and CDR2 is YNFKEQ. The CDR3 length is 16 residues. This CDR3 reads CASSQGTSELQETQYF. CDR3 nucleotide sequence: TGTGCCAGCAGCCAAGGGACTAGCGAGCTCCAAGAGACCCAGTACTTC.

V and J are TRBV20-1 and TRBJ2-3; D gene unclear. Trimming left V 3 bases short and J 8 bases short, with 15 bases between. The germline V gene has CDR1 DFQATT and CDR2 SNEGSKA (reference sequence). The CDR3 spans 13 residues. The CDR3 sequence: CSARGPTVGTQYF. CDR3 nucleotides: TGCAGTGCTAGGGGTCCGACCGTTGGTACGCAGTATTTT.

The J gene is TRBJ2-2, the V gene TRBV7-8, with D uncertain. The CDR3 runs to 13 residues. Germline assignment: CDR1 SGHVS and CDR2 FQNEAQ. Trimming shortened V by 5 bases and J by 7 bases, and 11 bases separated the two germline ends. CDR3 sequence (DNA): TGTGCCAGCAGCCCCGTTGAGGACGGGGAGCTGTTTTTT. It is translated as CASSPVEDGELFF.

The genes are TRBV20-1 and TRBJ2-1; no reliable D call. The CDR3 loop spans 13 amino acids. Trimming removed 1 base from V and 8 bases from J, with 12 bases in between. CDR1 and CDR2 from the germline V gene are DFQATT and SNEGSKA (reference sequence). The CDR3 DNA reads as TGCAGTGCTAGAGGAGATAGGACCCATGAGCAGTTCTTC. Translating it yields CSARGDRTHEQFF.